One and the same sample provided the 15 T cell receptor beta chains below, sequenced in a study of blood T cell repertoires in COVID-19. Some clones are missing from TCRdb's copy, which holds only in-frame ones; the method was immunoSEQ multiplex PCR. The sample carries fewer than 200,000 clones, around 76% recorded once. Specimen: peripheral blood. All receptors come from a woman aged 60-70 years with COVID-19, enrolled during active disease.

About this clone itself: The same CDR3 also results from other DNA sequences found in this sample. The V and J genes are TRBV28 and TRBJ2-5; no reliable D call. With 2 bases removed from V and 2 bases from J, the gap between germline ends came to 3 bases. Germline CDR1 MDHEN, CDR2 SYDVKM. This CDR3 is 12 amino acids long. Here the CDR3 DNA reads TGTGCCAGCAGTTTACTGCAAGAGACCCAGTACTTC. Its protein is CASSLLQETQYF.

The chain employs TRBV12-3 or TRBV12-4 and TRBJ1-1; D unclear. The V and J ends lost 1 base and 6 bases respectively, with 9 bases between them. This CDR3 comprises 13 residues. CDR3 sequence reads: CASSLDRGAEAFF. The CDR3, as DNA: TGTGCCAGCAGTTTAGATCGGGGTGCTGAAGCTTTCTTT.

This chain links TRBV18 with TRBJ2-7; 11 bases align to TRBD2. V lost 0 bases to trimming and J lost 2 bases; unmatched junction nucleotides: 0. The CDR3 has 15 amino acids. CDR1 and CDR2 from the germline V gene are KGHSH and LQKENI. The CDR3 DNA reads TGTGCCAGCTCACCACCGACTAGCGGGACCTACGAGCAGTACTTC. This translates into CASSPPTSGTYEQYF.

The gene calls are TRBV5-1 and TRBJ2-3; 10 nucleotides align to TRBD2. The ends lost 4 bases at V and 0 bases at J; junction bases unmatched: 5. The CDR3 has 16 residues. The V gene's germline CDR1 is SGHRS and CDR2 YFSETQ. This chain's CDR3 is CASSLGLADSTDTQYF. The CDR3 DNA follows: TGCGCCAGCAGCCTCGGACTAGCGGATAGCACAGATACGCAGTATTTT.

This chain joins TRBV5-1 and TRBJ2-1; D ambiguous. Germline assignment: CDR1 SGHRS and CDR2 YFSETQ. Trimming cost V 4 bases and J 5 bases, with 13 bases left between them. There are 14 residues in the CDR3. The CDR3 region has the DNA TGCGCCAGCAGCCCCACCCTACAGAACAATGAGCAGTTCTTC. Protein: CASSPTLQNNEQFF.

V usage is TRBV7-9 and J usage is TRBJ1-6, with a possible D match to TRBD1 (5 bases). CDR3 size: 14 residues. Trimming took 1 base from V and 13 from J, leaving 14 bases between them. Germline V gene data show CDR1 as SEHNR and CDR2 as FQNEAQ (reference sequence). The CDR3 DNA reads as TGTGCCAGCAGCTTAGATGGGGCCCTTTATCCCCTCCACTTT. This gives the protein CASSLDGALYPLHF.

As for this clone: Other nucleotide sequences in the sample specify the same CDR3. The chain employs TRBV3-1 (or the pseudogene TRBV3-2) and TRBJ1-1, with a weak D call TRBD1 (5 bases). V was pared by 0 bases and J by 4 bases, with 6 bases between. Germline V gives CDR1 LGHDT, CDR2 YNNKEL (reference sequence). The CDR3 runs 13 residues. CDR3 nucleotides: TGTGCCAGCAGCCAAGATAGGGGCACTGAAGCTTTCTTT. It specifies CASSQDRGTEAFF.

The chain has TRBV6-6 and TRBJ2-7; 8 positions match TRBD1. J lost 6 bases, V lost 8 bases, and 6 bases had no gene match. CDR3 length: 12 amino acids. Per germline, CDR1 MNHNY and CDR2 SVGAGI (reference sequence). The CDR3 sequence is CASSTGVAEQYV. CDR3 in DNA: TGTGCCAGCTCGACAGGGGTGGCCGAGCAGTACGTC.

This chain joins TRBV9 and TRBJ1-1; D may be TRBD1 (5 bases). This CDR3 comprises 12 residues. Per germline, CDR1 SGDLS and CDR2 YYNGEE. The V and J ends lost 5 bases and 8 bases respectively, with 13 bases between them. This CDR3 is CASRSGQTEAFF. The CDR3 region has the DNA TGTGCCAGCAGGTCAGGGCAGACCGAAGCTTTCTTT.

The CDR3 protein is CAWSVSFTANYGYTF. CDR3 DNA: TGTGCCTGGAGTGTCTCCTTTACAGCTAACTATGGCTACACCTTC. J is TRBJ1-2 and V is TRBV30; the D is unclear. Per germline, CDR1 GTSNPN and CDR2 SVGIG (reference sequence). V was clipped by 0 bases and J by 0 bases, with 11 bases between them. The CDR3 runs to 15 residues.

The V call is TRBV15, the J call TRBJ2-7; 7 bases map to TRBD2. The CDR3 runs to 15 residues. Per germline, CDR1 LNHNV and CDR2 YYDKDF (reference sequence). V lost 3 bases to trimming and J lost 3 bases; unmatched junction nucleotides: 8. The CDR3 region is CATSRGRTGGYEQYF. DNA of the CDR3: TGTGCCACCAGCAGGGGCAGGACGGGGGGCTACGAGCAGTACTTC.

The chain carries TRBV5-1 and TRBJ2-6; 7 bases are a match to TRBD1. After removal of 4 bases from V and 5 bases from J, the junction contained 9 bases not matched to a gene. Germline lookup yields CDR1 SGHRS and CDR2 YFSETQ. The CDR3 sequence is 16 residues long. CDR3 in DNA: TGCGCCAGCAGCCCGGGACAGCCGTTCAGGGCCAACGTCCTGACTTTC. It yields the protein CASSPGQPFRANVLTF.

The chain couples TRBV27 to TRBJ2-1, with D perhaps TRBD1 (5 bases). The CDR3 runs 16 residues. Germline V gene sequence: CDR1 MNHEY, CDR2 SMNVEV (reference sequence). Trimming stripped 4 bases from V and 9 bases from J, with 22 bases between. CDR3 amino acids: CASSSADNGFWVEQFF. In DNA, the CDR3 is TGTGCCAGCAGTTCCGCGGACAATGGATTTTGGGTTGAGCAGTTCTTC.

The genes are TRBV5-1 and TRBJ2-5; 7 nucleotides agree with TRBD1. The CDR3 runs 14 residues. Trimming took 6 bases from V and 1 from J; bases not matched to a gene: 6. CDR1 and CDR2 from the germline V gene are SGHRS and YFSETQ. DNA of the CDR3: TGCGCCAGCAACATCGACAGGGCCCAAGAGACCCAGTACTTC. Residues: CASNIDRAQETQYF.

This chain joins TRBV5-6 and TRBJ1-2; D uncertain. CDR1 and CDR2 from the germline V gene are SGHDT and YYEEEE. The CDR3 totals 14 residues. V was trimmed by 1 base and J by 5 bases, leaving 12 bases between them. The CDR3 region is CASSLSGQPYGYTF. The CDR3 nucleotides are TGTGCCAGCAGCTTGTCAGGTCAGCCGTATGGCTACACCTTC.